These 9 T cell receptor beta chains were sequenced from one sample in a study of blood T cells in healthy people across ages. A sample-barcoded 5' primer and a J-beta primer mix were used in a second PCR of roughly 7 to 11 cycles. TCRdb analysed the 5' RACE reads with MiXCR anew, one entry per CDR3 protein. Of about 720,000 distinct CDR3 sequences listed, roughly 25% are singletons. This sample was also put to use in a study of T cells of mothers and their children.

What was sequenced was blood. The receptors stem from a boy between 10 and 17 years old in good health.

The chain carries TRBV18 and TRBJ2-1; no clear D. Trimming took 6 bases from V and 4 from J, leaving 13 bases between them. The CDR3 has 14 residues. Germline V CDR1 and CDR2: KGHSH, LQKENI. The CDR3 loop reads CASSIGPFYNEQFF. CDR3 nucleotide sequence: TGTGCCAGCTCTATCGGTCCCTTTTACAATGAGCAGTTCTTC.

This clonotype came up a few times. V and J are TRBV7-2 and TRBJ2-3; no clear D. This CDR3 is 13 amino acids long. The germline V and J ends were trimmed by 3 bases and 8 bases, with 12 bases remaining between them. The germline V gene encodes CDR1 SGHTA and CDR2 FQGNSA. The CDR3 DNA is TGTGCCAGCAGCTTGACGCAGTCCGGTACGCAGTATTTT. Translated, it gives CASSLTQSGTQYF.

This chain joins TRBV20-1 and TRBJ2-4; a weak D match, TRBD2 (6 bases). With 5 bases removed from V and 1 base from J, the gap between germline ends came to 12 bases. CDR1 and CDR2 from the germline V gene are DFQATT and SNEGSKA (reference sequence). The length of the CDR3 is 14 residues. The CDR3 DNA follows: TGCAGTGCTGTTCGGGGACTTGCCAAAAACATTCAGTACTTC. Translating it yields CSAVRGLAKNIQYF.

The rearrangement links TRBV20-1 to TRBJ2-1; 13 bases agree with TRBD2. CDR1 and CDR2 (germline): DFQATT, SNEGSKA (reference sequence). Trimming cost V 6 bases and J 0 bases; bases outside gene matches: 5. This CDR3 is built from 16 residues. The CDR3 DNA is TGCAGTGCCAATGGACTAGCGGGAGCCTCCTACAATGAGCAGTTCTTC. Translating it yields CSANGLAGASYNEQFF.

V and J are TRBV20-1 and TRBJ1-1, with 7 nucleotides matching TRBD1. Germline V gives CDR1 DFQATT, CDR2 SNEGSKA (reference sequence). V shed 7 bases, J shed 2 bases, and the junction held 7 bases outside the gene matches. The CDR3 length is 13 residues. The CDR3 loop reads CSVTGPANTEAFF. The CDR3 DNA follows: TGCAGTGTGACAGGGCCAGCCAACACTGAAGCTTTCTTT.

This clonotype has more than one count but fewer than ten. The chain employs TRBV20-1 and TRBJ1-4, with D maybe TRBD1 (5 bases). Trimming pared 4 bases from V and 8 bases from J, leaving 14 bases between. The germline V gene has CDR1 DFQATT and CDR2 SNEGSKA (reference sequence). CDR3 length: 13 residues. The CDR3 here is CSAMGRPGEKLFF. CDR3 nucleotide sequence: TGCAGTGCTATGGGGCGGCCCGGGGAAAAACTGTTTTTT.

The chain has TRBV27 and TRBJ2-3; maybe TRBD2 (6 bases). Germline loops: CDR1 MNHEY, CDR2 SMNVEV (reference sequence). The CDR3 has 16 residues. V lost 2 bases and J lost 0, with 12 bases in between. The CDR3 sequence: CASSLGAGLSTDTQYF. The DNA for the CDR3 is TGTGCCAGCAGTTTAGGTGCGGGGCTTAGCACAGATACGCAGTATTTT.

A few counts support this clonotype. This chain uses TRBV7-9 with TRBJ1-1; the match to TRBD1 covers 9 bases. Losses at the gene ends were 5 bases for V and 7 bases for J; bases not matched to a gene: 14. CDR3 length: 16 residues. Germline lookup yields CDR1 SEHNR and CDR2 FQNEAQ (reference sequence). CDR3 residues: CASSRSITGGVGEAFF. CDR3 in DNA: TGTGCCAGCAGCCGCAGCATTACAGGGGGCGTAGGTGAAGCTTTCTTT.

The J gene is TRBJ2-7, the V gene TRBV7-9; D call uncertain. The V gene's germline CDR1 is SEHNR and CDR2 FQNEAQ (reference sequence). Trimming removed 2 bases at V and 2 bases at J, with 16 bases between. This CDR3 has 16 amino acids. DNA of the CDR3: TGTGCCAGCAGCTTAAGGTTGGGCATACCAACCTACGAGCAGTACTTC. This translates into CASSLRLGIPTYEQYF.